The sequence of this TCR beta chain was determined in a study of cytomegalovirus exposure and HLA in healthy donors. Study context: A data release that came early held 80 million to 95 million unique TCRs from HLA-typed donors. Clustering assigned 70% to 85% of the approximately 400 genotyped donors to the Caucasian-associated ancestry cluster.

Points on this clone: The antigen remains undetermined.

Overall study results and limits: An Asian-associated ancestry cluster reportedly showed fewer N-insertions than the roughly 670-donor mean in a later analysis. Highly shared sequence variants in one cluster were likely a sequencing artifact.

In the PCR, 60 Vbeta and 13 Jbeta primers were used. This table comes from immunoSEQ multiplex PCR, and its TCRdb copy is limited to in-frame clones, with some not included. The data hold more than 200,000 clones, with over 60% observed a single time. The source is a man aged 18 to 30 in good health and CMV-seronegative. The sequencing sample was made of PBMCs.

The chain's CDR3 is CASSSNPRTSGADTQYF. The CDR3 DNA follows: TGTGCCAGCAGCTCCAACCCAAGGACTAGCGGGGCAGATACGCAGTATTTT. This chain joins TRBV9 and TRBJ2-3, with 12 bases identical to TRBD2. The V gene's germline CDR1 is SGDLS and CDR2 YYNGEE. CDR3 length: 17 amino acids. J lost 4 bases, V lost 4 bases, and 10 bases had no gene match. Based on the CDR3 plus reference TRBV9 and TRBJ2-3, the full variable domain is DSGVTQTPKHLITATGQRVTLRCSPRSGDLSVYWYQQSLDQGLQFLIQYYNGEERAKGNILERFSAQQFPDLHSELNLSSLELGDSALYFCASSSNPRTSGADTQYFGPGTRLTVL.